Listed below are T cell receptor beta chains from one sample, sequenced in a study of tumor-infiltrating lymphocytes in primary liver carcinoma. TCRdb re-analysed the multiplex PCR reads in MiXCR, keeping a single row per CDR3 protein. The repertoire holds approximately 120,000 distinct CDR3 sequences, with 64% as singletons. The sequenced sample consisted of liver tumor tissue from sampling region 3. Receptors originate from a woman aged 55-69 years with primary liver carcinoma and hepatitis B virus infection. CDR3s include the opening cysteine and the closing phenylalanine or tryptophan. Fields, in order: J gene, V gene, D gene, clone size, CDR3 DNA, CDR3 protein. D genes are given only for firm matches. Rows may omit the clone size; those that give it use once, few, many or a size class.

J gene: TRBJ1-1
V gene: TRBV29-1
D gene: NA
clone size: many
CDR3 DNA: TGCAGCGTAGTTGGGACCCCCACGAGAGGCACTGAAGCTTTCTTT
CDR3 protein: CSVVGTPTRGTEAFF

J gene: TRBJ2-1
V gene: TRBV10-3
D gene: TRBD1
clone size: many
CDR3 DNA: TGTGCCATCAGGGGGACAGGGGGTGTTGAGCAGTTCTTC
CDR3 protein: CAIRGTGGVEQFF

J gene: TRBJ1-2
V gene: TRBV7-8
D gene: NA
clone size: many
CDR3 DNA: TGTGCCAGCAGCCAAAACAGGGATGGCTACACCTTC
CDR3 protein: CASSQNRDGYTF

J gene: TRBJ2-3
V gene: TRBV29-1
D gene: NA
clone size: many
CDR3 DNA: TGCAGCGTTGGAGCGGGTGTGGGGAGTACAGATACGCAGTATTTT
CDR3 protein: CSVGAGVGSTDTQYF

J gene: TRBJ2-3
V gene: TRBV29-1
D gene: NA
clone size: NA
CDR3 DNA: TGCAGCGTGGAGGCCGGGAGAGGCATAGATACGCAGTATTTT
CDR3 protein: CSVEAGRGIDTQYF

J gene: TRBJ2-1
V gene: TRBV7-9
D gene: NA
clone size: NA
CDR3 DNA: TGTGCCAGCAGCTTCAGCCGGGGGTCGGGTGAGCAGTTCTTC
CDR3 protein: CASSFSRGSGEQFF

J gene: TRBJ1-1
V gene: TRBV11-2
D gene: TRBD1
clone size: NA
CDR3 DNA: TGTGCCAATAGCTCCCTACAGGGGGCAGTAGGTGAAGCTTTCTTT
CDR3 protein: CANSSLQGAVGEAFF

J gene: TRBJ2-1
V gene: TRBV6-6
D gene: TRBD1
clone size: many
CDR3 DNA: TGTGCCAGCACCCTAGGGACAGCCTACAATGAGCAGTTCTTC
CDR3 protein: CASTLGTAYNEQFF

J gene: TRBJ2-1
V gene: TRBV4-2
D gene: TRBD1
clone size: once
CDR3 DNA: TGTGCCAGCAGCCGGGTAGTGAGGACAGGTGAGCAGTTCTTC
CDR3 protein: CASSRVVRTGEQFF

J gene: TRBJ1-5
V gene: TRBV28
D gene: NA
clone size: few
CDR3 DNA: TGTGCCAGCAGTTTAGTAGGGGCGAAGGTTCAGCCCCAGCATTTT
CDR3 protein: CASSLVGAKVQPQHF

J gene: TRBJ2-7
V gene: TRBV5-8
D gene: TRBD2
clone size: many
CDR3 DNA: TGTGCCAGCAAGGGACTAGCGGGAGGCTACGAGCAGTACTTC
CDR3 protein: CASKGLAGGYEQYF

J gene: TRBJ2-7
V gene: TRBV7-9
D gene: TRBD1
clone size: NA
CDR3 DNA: TGTGCCAGCAGCTCAGCGCGGGACAGGGACAAGCAGTACTTC
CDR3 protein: CASSSARDRDKQYF

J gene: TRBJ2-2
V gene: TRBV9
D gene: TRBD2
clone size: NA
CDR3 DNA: TGTGCCAGCAGCGTAGATTTGCGGGAGACCGGGGAGCTGTTTTTT
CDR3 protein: CASSVDLRETGELFF

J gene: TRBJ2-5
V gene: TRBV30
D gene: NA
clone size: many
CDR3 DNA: TGTGCCTGGAGTGCCGATCGAGAGACCCAGTACTTC
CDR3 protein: CAWSADRETQYF

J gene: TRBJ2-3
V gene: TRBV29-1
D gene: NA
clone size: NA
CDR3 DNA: TGCAGCGTTGCAGCGAGGACGGACAGCACAGATGCTCAGTATTTT
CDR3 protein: CSVAARTDSTDAQYF

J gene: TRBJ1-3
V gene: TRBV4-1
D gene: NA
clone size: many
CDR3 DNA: TGCGCCAGCAGCCAAGTTAGAGGACAGACTTATGGAAACACCATATATTTT
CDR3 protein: CASSQVRGQTYGNTIYF

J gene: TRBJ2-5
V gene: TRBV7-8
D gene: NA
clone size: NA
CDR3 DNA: TGTGCCAGCAGCTTAAACGGGATGCGTCAAGAGACTCAGTACTTC
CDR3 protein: CASSLNGMRQETQYF

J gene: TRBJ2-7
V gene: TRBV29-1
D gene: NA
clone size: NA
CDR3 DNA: TGCGGCGTTGGAGATACGGCCCAGCAGTACTTT
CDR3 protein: CGVGDTAQQYF

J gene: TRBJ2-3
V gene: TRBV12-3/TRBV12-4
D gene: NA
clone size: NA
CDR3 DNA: TGTGCCAGCAGCGCCGAGACTAACGGGAGAGAGGATACGCAGTATTTT
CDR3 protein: CASSAETNGREDTQYF

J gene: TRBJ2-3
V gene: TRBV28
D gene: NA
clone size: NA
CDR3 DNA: TGTGCCAGCAGTTTGACTATTGCAGATACGCAGTATTTT
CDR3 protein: CASSLTIADTQYF

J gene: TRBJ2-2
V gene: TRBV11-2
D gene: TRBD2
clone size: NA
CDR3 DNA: TGCGCCAGCAGCTTCCGACTAGCGGGAGATGCGGGGGAGCTGCTGTTT
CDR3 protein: CASSFRLAGDAGELLF

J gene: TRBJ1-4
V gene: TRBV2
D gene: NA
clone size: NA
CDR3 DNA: TGTGCCAGCAGCCGGATGATCGGGGGCGCGGGTGAAAAACTGTTTTTT
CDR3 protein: CASSRMIGGAGEKLFF

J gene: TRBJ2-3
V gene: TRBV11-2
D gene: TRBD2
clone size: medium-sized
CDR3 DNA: TGTGCCAGCAGCTTGGGACTAGCCACAGATACGCAGTATTTT
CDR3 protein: CASSLGLATDTQYF

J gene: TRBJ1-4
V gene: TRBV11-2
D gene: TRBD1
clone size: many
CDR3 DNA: TGTGCCAGCAGCTCGCACAGGGGGCTGGCAACTAATGAAAAACTGTTTTTT
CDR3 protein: CASSSHRGLATNEKLFF